The rows below give T cell receptor beta chains drawn from one sample of a study of cytomegalovirus exposure and HLA in healthy donors. Using immunoSEQ multiplex PCR, the repertoire was profiled, and TCRdb retains in-frame clones only, with some absent. The sample lists 85,000 to 130,000 clones; 88% were seen once. Sequencing was done on a sample of PBMCs. All receptors derive from a woman aged 18-30 years in good health and CMV-seropositive. Each CDR3 is given with its conserved first and last residue. D genes are given only for firm matches. Some rows mark clone size as missing; the rest say once, few, many or name a class of expanded clone.

15 | . | TRBJ1-2 | . | TRBV6-5 | TGTGCCAGCAGTTACTCCTATGGACATAACTATGGCTACACCTTC | CASSYSYGHNYGYTF
13 | . | TRBJ2-5 | . | TRBV7-2 | TGTGCCAGCAGTTCCCCGAGTACGGAGACCCAGTACTTC | CASSSPSTETQYF
13 | . | TRBJ2-7 | . | TRBV11-2 | TGTGCCAGCAGCCCAAGCGGGCAGGACGAGCAGTACTTC | CASSPSGQDEQYF
13 | . | TRBJ2-3 | . | TRBV7-7 | TGTGCCAGCAGCTTACTCGGCACAGATACGCAGTATTTT | CASSLLGTDTQYF
13 | few | TRBJ1-5 | . | TRBV2 | TGTGCCAGCAGTGGGGACACCAATCAGCCCCAGCATTTT | CASSGDTNQPQHF
15 | . | TRBJ1-5 | . | TRBV4-1 | TGCGCCAGCAGCGTACAAGTGAATAGCAATCAGCCCCAGCATTTT | CASSVQVNSNQPQHF
15 | few | TRBJ1-5 | . | TRBV6-5 | TGTGCCAGCGCTCCCGTGGGCCTTGGCAATCAGCCCCAGCATTTT | CASAPVGLGNQPQHF
15 | . | TRBJ2-1 | . | TRBV6-1 | TGTGCCAGCAAGGAGCGACGGAGATCATACAATGAGCAGTTCTTC | CASKERRRSYNEQFF
14 | . | TRBJ2-1 | TRBD2 | TRBV29-1 | TGCAGCGTTAAACTAGCGGGGGGGGTCAATGAGCAGTTCTTC | CSVKLAGGVNEQFF
17 | . | TRBJ2-1 | . | TRBV28 | TGTGCCAGCAGCTGGGGGGGGACACTTGAAATCTACAATGAGCAGTTCTTC | CASSWGGTLEIYNEQFF
13 | . | TRBJ1-5 | . | TRBV19 | TGTGCCAGTAGTACAGCCCGGGGTCAGCCCCAGCATTTT | CASSTARGQPQHF
15 | . | TRBJ2-5 | TRBD1 | TRBV15 | TGTGCCACCAGCACTCGGGACAGGGGGCGGGAGACCCAGTACTTC | CATSTRDRGRETQYF
15 | . | TRBJ2-7 | . | TRBV28 | TGTGCCAGCAGTACCCGGGACTCTAGCTCCTACGAGCAGTACTTC | CASSTRDSSSYEQYF
13 | . | TRBJ2-2 | . | TRBV2 | TGTGCCAGCAGTGGCAGTTACACCGGGGAGCTGTTTTTT | CASSGSYTGELFF
11 | . | TRBJ2-5 | . | TRBV5-1 | TGCGCCAGCAGCGAAGGGGGGACCCAGTACTTC | CASSEGGTQYF
16 | . | TRBJ2-1 | . | TRBV28 | TGTGCCAGCAGATACTTCAGGGGTACTTTCCAGGATGAGCAGTTCTTC | CASRYFRGTFQDEQFF
16 | . | TRBJ1-2 | . | TRBV7-9 | TGTGCCAGCAGCTTAGGCCCCGGGGATAGCTTATATGGCTACACCTTC | CASSLGPGDSLYGYTF
12 | . | TRBJ2-1 | . | TRBV19 | TGTGCCAGTAAAACCAGGCAGAATGAGCAGTTCTTC | CASKTRQNEQFF
21 | once | TRBJ1-1 | . | TRBV4-1 | TGCGCCAGCAGCCAAGCGGACGGGAGTAGGGGCATAAAGGGTATGAACACTGAAGCTTTCTTT | CASSQADGSRGIKGMNTEAFF
14 | . | TRBJ2-2 | . | TRBV4-1 | TGCGCCAGCAGCCAATATCGGGTCACCGGGGAGCTGTTTTTT | CASSQYRVTGELFF
16 | . | TRBJ2-1 | TRBD2 | TRBV5-6 | TGTGCCAGCAGCCCCACCGGGACTAGCGGGGAGGTTGAGCAGTTCTTC | CASSPTGTSGEVEQFF
16 | . | TRBJ2-7 | . | TRBV4-2 | TGTGCCAGCAGCCAAATCGATCGGGGGTACCCCTACGAGCAGTACTTC | CASSQIDRGYPYEQYF
15 | . | TRBJ2-7 | . | TRBV6-6 | TGTGCCAGCAGTTACTTATCCCTAGCTACGTACGAGCAGTACTTC | CASSYLSLATYEQYF
15 | once | TRBJ2-2 | . | TRBV11-3 | TGTGCCAGCAGCTACGACGGGAGAGGAACCGGGGAGCTGTTTTTT | CASSYDGRGTGELFF
15 | . | TRBJ2-5 | TRBD1 | TRBV6-5 | TGTGCCAGCAGTTACTCACAGGGGGCTTGGGAGACCCAGTACTTC | CASSYSQGAWETQYF
15 | . | TRBJ2-2 | . | TRBV7-2 | TGTGCCAGCAGGAAGGATCCCGGCGGCACCGGGGAGCTGTTTTTT | CASRKDPGGTGELFF
13 | . | TRBJ2-5 | . | TRBV6-1 | TGTGCCAGCAGTGTTCAAGGGGCCGAGACCCAGTACTTC | CASSVQGAETQYF
15 | . | TRBJ2-7 | . | TRBV27 | TGTGCCAGCAGTCTTAACGACAGGACCTACTACGAGCAGTACTTC | CASSLNDRTYYEQYF
16 | . | TRBJ2-5 | . | TRBV25-1 | TGTGCCAGCAGTGACGGACCGGGACTTCGAGGGGAGACCCAGTACTTC | CASSDGPGLRGETQYF
16 | . | TRBJ1-1 | TRBD1 | TRBV4-2 | TGTGCCAGCAGCCTATTCGCGGACAGGGGAGGCACTGAAGCTTTCTTT | CASSLFADRGGTEAFF
15 | . | TRBJ2-1 | TRBD2 | TRBV9 | TGTGCCAGCAGCACGGGACTAGCGGGAGTAAATGAGCAGTTCTTC | CASSTGLAGVNEQFF
17 | . | TRBJ1-5 | TRBD1 | TRBV4-1 | TGCGCCAGCAGCAACGATATAACAGGGGGCAAGGGTCAGCCCCAGCATTTT | CASSNDITGGKGQPQHF
12 | once | TRBJ2-2 | . | TRBV29-1 | TGCAGCGCCCCCGCGGGCACCGGGGAGCTGTTTTTT | CSAPAGTGELFF
15 | . | TRBJ2-7 | TRBD2 | TRBV28 | TGTGCCAGCAGTCCAGTTAGCGGGGGAAGCTACGAGCAGTACTTC | CASSPVSGGSYEQYF
14 | . | TRBJ2-1 | . | TRBV10-1 | TGCGCCAGCAGTGTAACGGGACTCTCCAATGAGCAGTTCTTC | CASSVTGLSNEQFF
13 | . | TRBJ1-2 | TRBD1 | TRBV28 | TGTGCCAGCAGCTCCTACAGGGGGCGGGGCTACACCTTC | CASSSYRGRGYTF
13 | . | TRBJ1-4 | . | TRBV29-1 | TGCAGCGGGTCGCGGAGCCTGTCTGAAAAACTGTTTTTT | CSGSRSLSEKLFF
13 | . | TRBJ2-2 | . | TRBV7-2 | TGTGCCAGCAGCTTCCATAGCATCGGGGAGCTGTTTTTT | CASSFHSIGELFF
15 | once | TRBJ2-5 | . | TRBV4-3 | TGCGCCAGCAGCCAAGATCTGGGAGGCCAAGAGACCCAGTACTTC | CASSQDLGGQETQYF
15 | . | TRBJ1-3 | TRBD1 | TRBV28 | TGTGCCAGCAGCTCGGACAGGCACTCTGGAAACACCATATATTTT | CASSSDRHSGNTIYF
14 | . | TRBJ1-6 | TRBD1 | TRBV2 | TGTGCCAGCAGTTACAGGGGGATTTATTCACCCCTCCACTTT | CASSYRGIYSPLHF
14 | . | TRBJ1-1 | . | TRBV18 | TGTGCCAGCTCACCCGACAGTCCTAACACTGAAGCTTTCTTT | CASSPDSPNTEAFF
14 | few | TRBJ2-7 | . | TRBV28 | TGTGCCAGCAACATGCCGGGACTCTCCTACGAGCAGTACTTC | CASNMPGLSYEQYF
17 | once | TRBJ2-3 | TRBD2 | TRBV9 | TGTGCCAGCAGCGTAGGGCCCAGCGGGGGACTCACAGATACGCAGTATTTT | CASSVGPSGGLTDTQYF
15 | . | TRBJ1-2 | TRBD1 | TRBV9 | TGTGCCAGCAGCTCCCGGGACAGGGGGCTTGGAGGCTACACCTTC | CASSSRDRGLGGYTF
13 | few | TRBJ2-2 | . | TRBV2 | TGTGCCAGCAATGTAGCGAGCACCGGGGAGCTGTTTTTT | CASNVASTGELFF
14 | . | TRBJ1-5 | . | TRBV6-6 | TGTGCCAGCAGTTACTTGACAGTGGATCAGCCCCAGCATTTT | CASSYLTVDQPQHF
15 | . | TRBJ1-2 | . | TRBV7-6 | TGTGCCAGCAGCTTAGCCGATTCAGGGGTCGGGGGCTACACCTTC | CASSLADSGVGGYTF
13 | . | TRBJ1-2 | . | TRBV6-5 | TGTGCCAGCAGTTACTCCAAACATGCTGGCTACACCTTC | CASSYSKHAGYTF
11 | . | TRBJ2-1 | TRBD2 | TRBV20-1 | TGCAGTGCTATTAGCGGGGGGCAGCAGTTCTTC | CSAISGGQQFF